The rows below give T cell receptor beta chains drawn from one sample of a study of blood T cells in healthy people across ages. MiXCR, applied by TCRdb to the 5' RACE reads, yields one record per CDR3 protein. Of some 1.4 million distinct CDR3 sequences listed, around 42% are singletons. Sequencing used blood. Source of these receptors: a young woman in good health. Both conserved end residues are trimmed from each CDR3. Where a row states a size, it is once, few, many or the class of an expanded clone; other rows omit it.

>-|TRBV10-2|TRBJ1-4
ASTLTAATNEKLF
>-|TRBV6-6|TRBJ2-1
ATSKSGSLDEQF
>-|TRBV19|TRBJ1-1
ASLLQGRNTEAF
>-|TRBV15|TRBJ1-1
ATSRGDRDRGTEAF
>-|TRBV29-1|TRBJ2-3
GVDRPGADTQY
>-|TRBV20-1|TRBJ2-7
SVGGTSGGYEQY
>few|TRBV15|TRBJ2-5
ATSRDPAVSVGETQY
>-|TRBV20-1|TRBJ2-5
SARGPLAGGTEETQY
>few|TRBV29-1|TRBJ2-7
SAGTGIYEQY
>-|TRBV6-5|TRBJ1-2
ASSYSWGDSGTRGYT
>-|TRBV7-9|TRBJ2-5
ASSSIQREKETQY
>once|TRBV28|-
ATGAGPYEQY
>many|TRBV4-1|TRBJ2-7
ASSQDSSYEQY
>-|TRBV5-1|TRBJ2-5
AGSGDELEETQY
>few|TRBV20-1|TRBJ2-5
SARVQGARYQETQY
>-|TRBV20-1|TRBJ1-4
SARDVRVLNEKLF
>-|TRBV6-5|TRBJ2-5
ASSLTGSETQY
>-|TRBV20-1|TRBJ2-3
SARDATGGTSTDTQY
>-|TRBV7-2|TRBJ2-1
ASSHGLAGEKIYNEQF
>-|TRBV2|TRBJ2-4
ASSLTGLAERLAKNIQY
>few|TRBV6-5|TRBJ1-2
ASSYFGTPTNYGYT
>few|TRBV7-2|TRBJ2-7
ASSLEGTGSTYEQY
>-|TRBV3-1|TRBJ1-2
ASSQWGANYGYT
>-|TRBV12-3/TRBV12-4|TRBJ1-6
ASSLASGGGNNSPLH
>-|TRBV7-9|TRBJ1-3
ASSLGEGYPSRTIY
>-|TRBV20-1|TRBJ1-5
SARLPDLSNQPQH
>few|TRBV27|TRBJ1-6
ASSDRGRYNSPLH
>once|TRBV4-2|TRBJ1-1
ASSPKGQGVTEAF
>few|TRBV28|TRBJ2-2
ASREVNGELF